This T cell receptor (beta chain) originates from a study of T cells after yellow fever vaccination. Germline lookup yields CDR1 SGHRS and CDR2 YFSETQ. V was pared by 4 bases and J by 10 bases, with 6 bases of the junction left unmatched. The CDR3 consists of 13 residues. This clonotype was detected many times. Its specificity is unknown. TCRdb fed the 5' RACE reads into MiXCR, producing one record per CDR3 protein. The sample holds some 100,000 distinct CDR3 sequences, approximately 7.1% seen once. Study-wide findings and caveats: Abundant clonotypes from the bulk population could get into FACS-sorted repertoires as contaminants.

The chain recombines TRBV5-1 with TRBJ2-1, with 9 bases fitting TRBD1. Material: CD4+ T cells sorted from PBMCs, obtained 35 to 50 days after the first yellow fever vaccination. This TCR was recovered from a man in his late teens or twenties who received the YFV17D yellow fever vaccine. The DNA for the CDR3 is TGCGCCAGCAGCAAAAACAGGGGGCCAGAGCAGTTCTTC. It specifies CASSKNRGPEQFF. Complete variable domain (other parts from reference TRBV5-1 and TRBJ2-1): KAGVTQTPRYLIKTRGQQVTLSCSPISGHRSVSWYQQTPGQGLQFLFEYFSETQRNKGNFPGRFSGRQFSNSRSEMNVSTLELGDSALYLCASSKNRGPEQFFGPGTRLTVL.